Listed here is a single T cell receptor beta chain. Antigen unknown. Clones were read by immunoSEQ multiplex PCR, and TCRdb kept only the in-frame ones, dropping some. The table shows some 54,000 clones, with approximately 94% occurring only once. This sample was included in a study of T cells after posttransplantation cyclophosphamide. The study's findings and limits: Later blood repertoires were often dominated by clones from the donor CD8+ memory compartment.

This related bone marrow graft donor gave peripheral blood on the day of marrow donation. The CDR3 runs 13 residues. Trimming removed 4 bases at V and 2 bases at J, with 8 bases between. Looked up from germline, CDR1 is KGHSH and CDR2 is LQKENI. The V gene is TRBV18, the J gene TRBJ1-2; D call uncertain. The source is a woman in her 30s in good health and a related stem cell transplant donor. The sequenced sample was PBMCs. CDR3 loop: CASSRKENYGYTF. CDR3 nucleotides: TGTGCCAGCTCACGTAAGGAGAACTATGGCTACACCTTC.